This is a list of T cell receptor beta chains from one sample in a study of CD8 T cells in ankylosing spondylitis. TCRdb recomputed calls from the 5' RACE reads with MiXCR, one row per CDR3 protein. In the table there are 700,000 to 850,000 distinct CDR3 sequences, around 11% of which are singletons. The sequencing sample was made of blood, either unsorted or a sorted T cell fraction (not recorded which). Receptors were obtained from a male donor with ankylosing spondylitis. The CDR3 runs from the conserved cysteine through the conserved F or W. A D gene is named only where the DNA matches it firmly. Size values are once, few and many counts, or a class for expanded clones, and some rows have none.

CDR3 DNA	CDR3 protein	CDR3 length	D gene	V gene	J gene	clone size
TGCAGTGCAGCGTGGGACAGGTCCTACGAGCAGTACTTC	CSAAWDRSYEQYF	13	TRBD1	TRBV20-1	TRBJ2-7	few
TGTGCCTGGAGTGTACAGGTCTATGAGCAGTTCTTC	CAWSVQVYEQFF	12	NA	TRBV30	TRBJ2-1	many
TGTGCCACCAGTGAGCCCACCGAAAGCCCGGGTTACAATGAGCAGTTCTTC	CATSEPTESPGYNEQFF	17	NA	TRBV24-1	TRBJ2-1	many
TGTGCCAGCACCCCCCGAGGGACAGGTCACGGTGAGCAGTTCTTC	CASTPRGTGHGEQFF	15	TRBD1	TRBV6-1	TRBJ2-1	NA
TGTGCCAGCAGCGGGGGCCCCGGGGGCACTGAAGCTTTCTTT	CASSGGPGGTEAFF	14	NA	TRBV7-2	TRBJ1-1	NA
TGCAGCGTTGCCCGACTAGCGGGAGGATTGGGTGAGCAGTTCTTC	CSVARLAGGLGEQFF	15	TRBD2	TRBV29-1	TRBJ2-1	many
TGTGCCAGCAGCCAATGGGACAGGAGGGATTCACCCCTCCACTTT	CASSQWDRRDSPLHF	15	TRBD1	TRBV3-1	TRBJ1-6	NA
TGTGCCAGCAGCTTAATGAGCCGGCAGGGGACTGAAGCTTTCTTT	CASSLMSRQGTEAFF	15	NA	TRBV7-2	TRBJ1-1	NA
TGTGCCAGCACCCGAAGGGCTGGGACTAGCGTTAGAGAGACCCAGTACTTC	CASTRRAGTSVRETQYF	17	TRBD2	TRBV7-2	TRBJ2-5	few
TGCAGTGCCATAAGGCAGGTTGGTGGAGGAGCTTTCTTT	CSAIRQVGGGAFF	13	NA	TRBV20-1	TRBJ1-1	many
TGCGGGGTCCTCTCTGGGGCCAACGTCCTGACTTTC	CGVLSGANVLTF	12	NA	TRBV20-1	TRBJ2-6	NA
TGTGCCAGCAGCCCTACGTGGGGATCAACTAATGAAAAACTGTTTTTT	CASSPTWGSTNEKLFF	16	NA	TRBV7-9	TRBJ1-4	few
TGCGCCAGCAGCGGGGCCCCACCAGGGACGCAAGCCTACGAGCAGTACTTC	CASSGAPPGTQAYEQYF	17	NA	TRBV5-1	TRBJ2-7	NA